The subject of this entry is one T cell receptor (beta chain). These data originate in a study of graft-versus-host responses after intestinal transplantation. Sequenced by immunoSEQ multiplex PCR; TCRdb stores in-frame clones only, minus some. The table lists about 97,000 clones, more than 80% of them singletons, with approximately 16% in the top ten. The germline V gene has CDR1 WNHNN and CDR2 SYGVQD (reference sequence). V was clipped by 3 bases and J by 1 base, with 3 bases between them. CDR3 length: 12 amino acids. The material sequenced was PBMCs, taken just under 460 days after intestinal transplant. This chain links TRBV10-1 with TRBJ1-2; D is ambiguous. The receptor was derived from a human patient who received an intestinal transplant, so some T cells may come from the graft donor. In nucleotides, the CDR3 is TGCGCCAGCAGTGAAGGTAACTATGGCTACACCTTC. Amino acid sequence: CASSEGNYGYTF.